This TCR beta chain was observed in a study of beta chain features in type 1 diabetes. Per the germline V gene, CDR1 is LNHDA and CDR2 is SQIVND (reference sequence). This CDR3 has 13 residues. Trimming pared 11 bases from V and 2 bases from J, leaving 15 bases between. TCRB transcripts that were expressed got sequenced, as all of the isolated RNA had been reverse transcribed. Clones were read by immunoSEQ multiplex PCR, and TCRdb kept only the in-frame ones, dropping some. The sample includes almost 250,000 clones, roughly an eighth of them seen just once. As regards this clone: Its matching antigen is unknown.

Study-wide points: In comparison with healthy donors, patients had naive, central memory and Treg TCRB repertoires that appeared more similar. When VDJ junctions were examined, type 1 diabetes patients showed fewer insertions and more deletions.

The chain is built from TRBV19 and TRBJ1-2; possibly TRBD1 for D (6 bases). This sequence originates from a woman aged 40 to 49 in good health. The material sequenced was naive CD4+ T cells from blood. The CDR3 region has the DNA TGTGCCTCCAACCGGGACACGAACTATGGCTACACCTTC. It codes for CASNRDTNYGYTF. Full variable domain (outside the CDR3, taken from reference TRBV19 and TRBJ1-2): DGGITQSPKYLFRKEGQNVTLSCEQNLNHDAMYWYRQDPGQGLRLIYYSQIVNDFQKGDIAEGYSVSREKKESFPLTVTSAQKNPTAFYLCASNRDTNYGYTFGSGTRLTVV.